These T cell receptor beta chains were read from a single sample in a study of control samples from healthy donors and cancer patients. The repertoire was sequenced with immunoSEQ multiplex PCR; TCRdb's copy has only in-frame clones and lacks some. The table lists 20,000 to 30,000 clones, 75% to 85% of them singletons. Sequenced material: PBMCs. These receptors were obtained from a woman aged 55-70 years with head and neck cancer. Both conserved end residues are part of each CDR3. Each record gives: J gene, V gene, clone size, D gene, CDR3 DNA, CDR3 protein. A D gene is named only where the DNA matches it firmly. Clone size, where shown, is once, few, many, or a class for clones that have expanded.

j_call: TRBJ1-3; v_call: TRBV19; clone_size: NA; d_call: TRBD1; cdr3_nt: TGTGCCACCACAGGGGGTGGAAACACCATATATTTT; cdr3_aa: CATTGGGNTIYF
j_call: TRBJ1-5; v_call: TRBV5-1; clone_size: NA; d_call: TRBD1; cdr3_nt: TGCGCCAGCAGCGAGGGACAGAATAGCAATCAGCCCCAGCATTTT; cdr3_aa: CASSEGQNSNQPQHF
j_call: TRBJ2-5; v_call: TRBV18; clone_size: few; d_call: NA; cdr3_nt: TGTGCCAGCTCACCACGAGAACAAGAGACCCAGTACTTC; cdr3_aa: CASSPREQETQYF
j_call: TRBJ1-1; v_call: TRBV11-3; clone_size: NA; d_call: NA; cdr3_nt: TGTGCCAGCAGCTTAGGGGCCCTCATGAACACTGAAGCTTTCTTT; cdr3_aa: CASSLGALMNTEAFF
j_call: TRBJ2-3; v_call: TRBV11-3; clone_size: NA; d_call: NA; cdr3_nt: TGTGCCAGCAGCTTAGGAGGGTTTTGGGGGGGCACAGATACGCAGTATTTT; cdr3_aa: CASSLGGFWGGTDTQYF
j_call: TRBJ2-7; v_call: TRBV4-3; clone_size: NA; d_call: TRBD1; cdr3_nt: TGCGCCAGCAGCCCCGGGACAGGGGCAACCTACGAGCAGTACTTC; cdr3_aa: CASSPGTGATYEQYF
j_call: TRBJ2-6; v_call: TRBV5-1; clone_size: NA; d_call: NA; cdr3_nt: TGCGCCAGCAGCTTGGGACAGGAGGCTGGGGCCAACGTCCTGACTTTC; cdr3_aa: CASSLGQEAGANVLTF
j_call: TRBJ2-3; v_call: TRBV19; clone_size: NA; d_call: NA; cdr3_nt: TGTGCCAGTAGCTCGCATTTGACAGAGATCACAGATACGCAGTATTTT; cdr3_aa: CASSSHLTEITDTQYF
j_call: TRBJ2-2; v_call: TRBV5-4; clone_size: NA; d_call: NA; cdr3_nt: TGTGCCAGCAGCTTGGCGCAGGGCCTAAACACCGGGGAGCTGTTTTTT; cdr3_aa: CASSLAQGLNTGELFF
j_call: TRBJ2-7; v_call: TRBV6-5; clone_size: NA; d_call: NA; cdr3_nt: TGTGCCAGCAGTTACTCGCTTCTTGGATCAACCTACGAGCAGTACTTC; cdr3_aa: CASSYSLLGSTYEQYF
j_call: TRBJ2-7; v_call: TRBV6-2/TRBV6-3; clone_size: large; d_call: NA; cdr3_nt: TGTGCCAGCAGTTACTCTCAAGGCGAGCAGTACTTC; cdr3_aa: CASSYSQGEQYF
j_call: TRBJ2-7; v_call: TRBV4-1; clone_size: NA; d_call: NA; cdr3_nt: TGCGCCAGCAGCCAAGAGCCCAGCTACGAGCAGTACTTC; cdr3_aa: CASSQEPSYEQYF
j_call: TRBJ2-7; v_call: TRBV5-6; clone_size: once; d_call: TRBD1; cdr3_nt: TGTGCCAGCAGCTTGCTGTCGGGACAGGGCAGCTACGAGCAGTACTTC; cdr3_aa: CASSLLSGQGSYEQYF
j_call: TRBJ2-7; v_call: TRBV27; clone_size: NA; d_call: NA; cdr3_nt: TGTGCCAGCAGTCCCCAGCGGGCCCGCTCCTACGAGCAGTACTTC; cdr3_aa: CASSPQRARSYEQYF
j_call: TRBJ1-3; v_call: TRBV3-1/TRBV3-2; clone_size: NA; d_call: NA; cdr3_nt: TGTGCCAGCAGCCAAGAATCCTTCTCTGGAAACACCATATATTTT; cdr3_aa: CASSQESFSGNTIYF
j_call: TRBJ2-7; v_call: TRBV2; clone_size: NA; d_call: TRBD1; cdr3_nt: TGTGCCAGCAGTCCCGCGGGGACAGGGCTAACCTACGAGCAGTACTTC; cdr3_aa: CASSPAGTGLTYEQYF
j_call: TRBJ1-1; v_call: TRBV5-1; clone_size: NA; d_call: TRBD1; cdr3_nt: TGCGCCAGCAGCCCGGCCGGGACAGGGAACACTGAAGCTTTCTTT; cdr3_aa: CASSPAGTGNTEAFF
j_call: TRBJ2-6; v_call: TRBV11-2; clone_size: NA; d_call: TRBD2; cdr3_nt: TGTGCCAGCAGCTTAGTAGCGGGTGAGGCCGGGGCCAACGTCCTGACTTTC; cdr3_aa: CASSLVAGEAGANVLTF
j_call: TRBJ2-1; v_call: TRBV6-2/TRBV6-3; clone_size: NA; d_call: TRBD1; cdr3_nt: TGTGCCAGCAGTTTTCCTTCCGGACAGGGAATCCACAATGAGCAGTTCTTC; cdr3_aa: CASSFPSGQGIHNEQFF
j_call: TRBJ1-3; v_call: TRBV9; clone_size: NA; d_call: NA; cdr3_nt: TGTGCCAGCAGCGTAGATCAAAAGAACACCATATATTTT; cdr3_aa: CASSVDQKNTIYF
j_call: TRBJ2-5; v_call: TRBV15; clone_size: NA; d_call: NA; cdr3_nt: TGTGCCACCAGCAGAGATAGGAGGGCCCCCTCAGAGACCCAGTACTTC; cdr3_aa: CATSRDRRAPSETQYF
j_call: TRBJ1-1; v_call: TRBV29-1; clone_size: NA; d_call: NA; cdr3_nt: TGCAGCGTTGGACAGCGTTCTGAAGCTTTCTTT; cdr3_aa: CSVGQRSEAFF
j_call: TRBJ2-7; v_call: TRBV5-5; clone_size: NA; d_call: TRBD1; cdr3_nt: TGTGCCAGCAGCTTGGTCGCGGCAGGGGGATTCCACGAGCAGTACTTC; cdr3_aa: CASSLVAAGGFHEQYF
j_call: TRBJ2-1; v_call: TRBV27; clone_size: once; d_call: NA; cdr3_nt: TGTGCCAGCAGTCTGCGTAGCGTGTGGGCCTACAATGAGCAGTTCTTC; cdr3_aa: CASSLRSVWAYNEQFF
j_call: TRBJ1-2; v_call: TRBV27; clone_size: NA; d_call: TRBD1; cdr3_nt: TGTGCCAGCAGCAGGGGACAGAACTCCCCTAATGGCTACACCTTC; cdr3_aa: CASSRGQNSPNGYTF
j_call: TRBJ2-4; v_call: TRBV19; clone_size: NA; d_call: TRBD2; cdr3_nt: TGTGCCAGTGCGGGGGCAGCAAAACCACGGACTAGCGGGAGTAGTCGTGACATTCAGTACTTC; cdr3_aa: CASAGAAKPRTSGSSRDIQYF
j_call: TRBJ1-4; v_call: TRBV10-3; clone_size: NA; d_call: NA; cdr3_nt: TGTGCCATCAGTGACCAACTGGGGGAAAAACTGTTTTTT; cdr3_aa: CAISDQLGEKLFF
j_call: TRBJ2-2; v_call: TRBV6-5; clone_size: NA; d_call: TRBD1; cdr3_nt: TGTGCCAGCAGTTCCCGACAGGGGTACCCCGGGGAGCTGTTTTTT; cdr3_aa: CASSSRQGYPGELFF
j_call: TRBJ2-7; v_call: TRBV11-3; clone_size: NA; d_call: TRBD1; cdr3_nt: TGTGCCAGCAGCTTTGGGACAGGAATTACCTACGAGCAGTACTTC; cdr3_aa: CASSFGTGITYEQYF
j_call: TRBJ2-3; v_call: TRBV5-5; clone_size: few; d_call: NA; cdr3_nt: TGTGCCAGCAGCTTTCGGGCAGGTCTTGGAGGAGATACGCAGTATTTT; cdr3_aa: CASSFRAGLGGDTQYF
j_call: TRBJ1-1; v_call: TRBV29-1; clone_size: few; d_call: TRBD1; cdr3_nt: TGCAGCGAGATGGGACAGCCCGGCACTGAAGCTTTCTTT; cdr3_aa: CSEMGQPGTEAFF
j_call: TRBJ1-4; v_call: TRBV7-6; clone_size: once; d_call: NA; cdr3_nt: TGTGCCAGCAGCCCGCGTGGGTCAGCTAATGAAAAACTGTTTTTT; cdr3_aa: CASSPRGSANEKLFF
j_call: TRBJ2-7; v_call: TRBV6-5; clone_size: NA; d_call: TRBD2; cdr3_nt: TGTGCCAGCAGGGGACTAGCGGGGATTTACGAGCAGTACTTC; cdr3_aa: CASRGLAGIYEQYF
j_call: TRBJ2-2; v_call: TRBV19; clone_size: NA; d_call: TRBD2; cdr3_nt: TGTGCCAGTAGTATAGGACTAGCTAGGATCTTAACCGGGGAGCTGTTTTTT; cdr3_aa: CASSIGLARILTGELFF
j_call: TRBJ2-1; v_call: TRBV9; clone_size: NA; d_call: NA; cdr3_nt: TGTGCCAGCAGCGTCGGAAGGGTCCATCCCAACGATGAGCAGTTCTTC; cdr3_aa: CASSVGRVHPNDEQFF
j_call: TRBJ1-2; v_call: TRBV19; clone_size: NA; d_call: NA; cdr3_nt: TGTGCCAGTAGTATAGGTGGTAGCGGCCACTATGGCTACACCTTC; cdr3_aa: CASSIGGSGHYGYTF